The clone carrying this T cell receptor (beta chain) was seen a handful of times. The PCR employed 60 Vbeta primers together with 13 Jbeta primers. Here immunoSEQ multiplex PCR was the method, and the copy in TCRdb shows in-frame clones only, minus some. The top ten clones hold 8% to 10% of a sample with over 150,000 clones, roughly four fifths of them seen once. The data derive from a study of cytomegalovirus exposure and HLA in healthy donors. Whole-study context: A data release that came early held 80 million or so unique TCRs from HLA-typed donors.

There are 14 residues in the CDR3. Germline V gene lookup returns CDR1 SGHTA and CDR2 FQGNSA. The ends were cut back, 1 base at V and 0 bases at J, with 4 bases in the middle. The source is a male donor in good health and CMV-seropositive. The rearrangement links TRBV7-2 to TRBJ1-3; D not certain. Material: PBMCs. This CDR3 reads CASSLVISGNTIYF. The CDR3 DNA is TGTGCCAGCAGCTTAGTTATCTCTGGAAACACCATATATTTT.